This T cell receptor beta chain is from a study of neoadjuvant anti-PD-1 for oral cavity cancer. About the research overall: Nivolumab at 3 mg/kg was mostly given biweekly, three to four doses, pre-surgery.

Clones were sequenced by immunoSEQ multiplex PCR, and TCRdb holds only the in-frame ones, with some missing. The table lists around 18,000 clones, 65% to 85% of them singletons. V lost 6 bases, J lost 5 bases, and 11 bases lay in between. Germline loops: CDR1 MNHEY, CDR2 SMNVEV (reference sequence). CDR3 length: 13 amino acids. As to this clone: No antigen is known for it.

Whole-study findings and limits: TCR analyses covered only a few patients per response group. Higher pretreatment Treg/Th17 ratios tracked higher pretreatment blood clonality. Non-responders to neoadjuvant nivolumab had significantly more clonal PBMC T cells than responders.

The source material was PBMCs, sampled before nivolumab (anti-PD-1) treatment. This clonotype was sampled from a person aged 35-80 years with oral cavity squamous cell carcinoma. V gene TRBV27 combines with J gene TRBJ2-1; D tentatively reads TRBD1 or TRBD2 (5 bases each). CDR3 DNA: TGTGCCAGCAGCCGGGACCTTAACAATGAGCAGTTCTTC. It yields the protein CASSRDLNNEQFF.